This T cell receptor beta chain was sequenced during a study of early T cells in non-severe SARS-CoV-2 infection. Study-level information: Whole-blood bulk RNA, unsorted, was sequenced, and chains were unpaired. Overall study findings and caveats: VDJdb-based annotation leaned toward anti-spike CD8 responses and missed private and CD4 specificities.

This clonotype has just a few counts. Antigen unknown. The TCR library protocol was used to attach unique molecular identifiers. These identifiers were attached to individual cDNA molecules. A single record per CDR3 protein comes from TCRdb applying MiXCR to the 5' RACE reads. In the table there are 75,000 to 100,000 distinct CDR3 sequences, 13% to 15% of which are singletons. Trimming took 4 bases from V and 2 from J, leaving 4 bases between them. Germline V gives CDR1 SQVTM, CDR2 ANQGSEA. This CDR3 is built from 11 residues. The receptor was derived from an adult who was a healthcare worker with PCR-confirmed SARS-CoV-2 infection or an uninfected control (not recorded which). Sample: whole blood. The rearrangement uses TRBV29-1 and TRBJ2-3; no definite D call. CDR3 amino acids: CSVVSTDTQYF. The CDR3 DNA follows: TGCAGCGTTGTTTCCACAGATACGCAGTATTTT.